The 14 T cell receptor beta chains below all came from one sample that was sequenced in a study of T cell changes during pregnancy in multiple sclerosis. TCRdb's copy holds only in-frame clones and misses some; the assay was immunoSEQ multiplex PCR. The sample contains 50,000 to 60,000 clones, about 90% of which appear only once. The starting material was CD4+ T cells from peripheral blood mononuclear cells, obtained after pregnancy. The receptor source for this set is a female donor in good health, enrolled as a control in a pregnancy study.

This chain joins TRBV2 and TRBJ1-5, with a weak D call TRBD1 (5 bases). Germline CDR1 SNHLY, CDR2 FYNNEI. Deletions cut 0 bases from V and 5 bases from J, with 20 bases between. There are 18 residues in the CDR3. Here the CDR3 reads CASSEALRAGRRDQPQHF. The CDR3 DNA sequence: TGTGCCAGCAGTGAAGCGCTTCGAGCGGGACGGAGGGATCAGCCCCAGCATTTT.

The CDR3 nucleotides read TGTGCCAGCTCACGAGACGGAGGGACGAACACCGGGGAGCTGTTTTTT. It encodes CASSRDGGTNTGELFF. V and J are TRBV18 and TRBJ2-2; a weak D match, TRBD2 (6 bases). The V end was cut by 4 bases, the J end by 0 bases, with 12 bases between. The CDR3 consists of 16 residues. Germline CDR1 and CDR2: KGHSH and LQKENI.

The V and J genes are TRBV18 and TRBJ1-1, with D perhaps matching TRBD1 (5 bases). The CDR3 spans 14 residues. Germline V gene data show CDR1 as KGHSH and CDR2 as LQKENI. Trimming removed 4 bases from V and 2 bases from J, with 11 bases in between. CDR3 bases: TGTGCCAGCTCACAACAGGACGGTAACACTGAAGCTTTCTTT. As protein: CASSQQDGNTEAFF.

The V gene is TRBV29-1, the J gene TRBJ2-7; no firm D call. This CDR3 has 11 residues. Germline CDR1 and CDR2: SQVTM and ANQGSEA. Trimming pared 4 bases from V and 2 bases from J, leaving 6 bases between. The CDR3 is CSVGSTYEQYF. CDR3 in DNA: TGCAGCGTTGGTTCCACCTACGAGCAGTACTTC.

The chain carries TRBV28 and TRBJ1-2, with a tentative D call TRBD1 (6 bases). CDR1 MDHEN and CDR2 SYDVKM come from the germline V gene. V lost 6 bases, J lost 4 bases, and 15 bases lay in between. This CDR3 comprises 14 residues. In DNA form, the CDR3 reads TGTGCCAGCAGGGATGTGGCAGGGGCCTATGGCTACACCTTC. Protein sequence: CASRDVAGAYGYTF.

A remark on this clone: The sample carries other DNA sequences with the same CDR3. The rearrangement uses TRBV19 and TRBJ1-1; 7 nucleotides align to TRBD1. The CDR3 consists of 14 residues. Germline CDR1 LNHDA, CDR2 SQIVND (reference sequence). V shed 7 bases and J 1 base; nucleotides not matched to a gene: 6. CDR3 coding DNA: TGTGCCAGTATGACAGGGCGTTCGAACACTGAAGCTTTCTTT. Protein sequence: CASMTGRSNTEAFF.

The chain links TRBV5-1 to TRBJ2-5, with a tentative D call TRBD1 (6 bases). V lost 5 bases to trimming and J lost 4 bases, with 15 bases between them. CDR1 and CDR2 (germline): SGHRS, YFSETQ. The CDR3 runs 14 residues. The CDR3 coding sequence is TGCGCCAGCAGACAAAGACAGGCTGGAGAGACCCAGTACTTC. Translating gives CASRQRQAGETQYF.

V gene TRBV2 combines with J gene TRBJ2-7; 8 positions agree with TRBD1. With V trimmed by 5 bases and J by 2 bases, 5 bases remained unmatched. The CDR3 loop spans 14 amino acids. Germline CDR1 SNHLY, CDR2 FYNNEI. The CDR3 spells CASSWDRTTYEQYF. The DNA of the CDR3 is TGTGCCAGCAGTTGGGACAGGACAACCTACGAGCAGTACTTC.

The V gene is TRBV29-1, the J gene TRBJ2-5; D is undetermined. Trimming stripped 3 bases from V and 7 bases from J, with 6 bases between. Per germline, CDR1 SQVTM and CDR2 ANQGSEA. The CDR3 totals 10 residues. The DNA of the CDR3 is TGCAGCGTTGACCACGGGACCCAGTACTTC. As protein: CSVDHGTQYF.

The rearrangement uses TRBV6-5 and TRBJ1-1; 9 bases align to TRBD1. With 6 bases clipped from V and 1 base from J, the junction kept 6 bases outside the gene matches. Germline lookup yields CDR1 MNHEY and CDR2 SVGAGI. This CDR3 spans 15 amino acids. The CDR3 reads CASRRTGDKNTEAFF. Here the CDR3 DNA reads TGTGCCAGCAGACGGACAGGGGACAAGAACACTGAAGCTTTCTTT.

V usage is TRBV19 and J usage is TRBJ2-1; D not resolved. Germline-derived CDR1 and CDR2 are LNHDA and SQIVND (reference sequence). The V gene lost 2 bases and the J gene lost 2 bases, with 7 bases spanning the gap. The CDR3 is 14 residues long. The CDR3 here is CASSIPVPYNEQFF. The DNA of the CDR3 is TGTGCCAGTAGTATACCAGTCCCCTACAATGAGCAGTTCTTC.

This chain joins TRBV7-2 and TRBJ1-2, with D perhaps matching TRBD1 (6 bases). The germline CDR1 and CDR2 sequences are SGHTA and FQGNSA. The length of the CDR3 is 13 residues. V was pared by 8 bases and J by 0 bases, with 10 bases between. The CDR3 nucleotides are TGTGCCAGCTCAGGACAGACTAACTATGGCTACACCTTC. This codes for CASSGQTNYGYTF.

CDR3 DNA: TGTGCCAGTAGTCTCGACACTCAGAATCAGCCCCAGCATTTT. Protein sequence: CASSLDTQNQPQHF. This rearrangement joins TRBV19 to TRBJ1-5; the D is unclear. Trimming took off 5 bases at V and 4 bases at J, with 12 bases between the two ends. Per germline, CDR1 LNHDA and CDR2 SQIVND (reference sequence). The CDR3 is 14 residues long.

About this clone itself: Other DNA sequences in this specimen translate into the identical CDR3. The chain joins TRBV19 to TRBJ1-2; 9 bases align to TRBD1. Germline values: CDR1 LNHDA, CDR2 SQIVND (reference sequence). The V gene end was trimmed by 4 bases and the J gene end by 6 bases; junction bases not matched to a gene: 3. This CDR3 contains 13 residues. The CDR3 DNA sequence: TGTGCCAGTAGTAGAGGACAGGGGAATGGCTACACCTTC. It is translated as CASSRGQGNGYTF.